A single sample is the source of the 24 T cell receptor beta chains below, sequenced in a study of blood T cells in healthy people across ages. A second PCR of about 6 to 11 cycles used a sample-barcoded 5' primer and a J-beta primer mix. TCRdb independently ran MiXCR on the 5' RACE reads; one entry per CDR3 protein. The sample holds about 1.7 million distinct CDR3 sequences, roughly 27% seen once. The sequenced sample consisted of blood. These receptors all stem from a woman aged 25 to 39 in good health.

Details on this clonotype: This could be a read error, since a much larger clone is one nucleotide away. The CDR3 DNA is TGTGCCAGCAGTTTACTAGGAGAGGATACGGAGTATTTT. It specifies CASSLLGEDTEYF. The genes are TRBV12-3 or TRBV12-4 and TRBJ2-3; unclear D gene. There are 13 residues in the CDR3.

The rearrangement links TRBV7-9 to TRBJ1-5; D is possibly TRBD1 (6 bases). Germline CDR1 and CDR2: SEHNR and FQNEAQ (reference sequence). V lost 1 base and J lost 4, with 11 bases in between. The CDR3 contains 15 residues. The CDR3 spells CASSLGGTRNQPQHF. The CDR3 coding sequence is TGTGCCAGCAGCTTAGGCGGGACAAGGAATCAGCCCCAGCATTTT.

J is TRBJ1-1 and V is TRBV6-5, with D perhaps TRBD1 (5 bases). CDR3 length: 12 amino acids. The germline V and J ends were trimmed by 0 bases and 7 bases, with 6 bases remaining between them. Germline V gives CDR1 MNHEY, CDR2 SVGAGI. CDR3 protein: CASSYSQGEAFF. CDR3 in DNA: TGTGCCAGCAGTTACTCGCAGGGTGAAGCTTTCTTT.

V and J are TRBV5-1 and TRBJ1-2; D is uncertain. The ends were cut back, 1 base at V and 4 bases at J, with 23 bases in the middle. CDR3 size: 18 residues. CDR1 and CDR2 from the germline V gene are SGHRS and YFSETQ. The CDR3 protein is CASSLKRELSREGYGYTF. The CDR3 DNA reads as TGCGCCAGCAGCTTGAAGAGGGAGTTAAGTCGAGAGGGCTATGGCTACACCTTC.

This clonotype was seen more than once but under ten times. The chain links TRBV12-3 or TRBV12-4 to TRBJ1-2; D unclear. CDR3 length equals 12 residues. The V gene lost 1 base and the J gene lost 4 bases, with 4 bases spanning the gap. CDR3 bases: TGTGCCAGCAGTTTAGTACCCTATGGCTACACCTTC. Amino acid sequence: CASSLVPYGYTF.

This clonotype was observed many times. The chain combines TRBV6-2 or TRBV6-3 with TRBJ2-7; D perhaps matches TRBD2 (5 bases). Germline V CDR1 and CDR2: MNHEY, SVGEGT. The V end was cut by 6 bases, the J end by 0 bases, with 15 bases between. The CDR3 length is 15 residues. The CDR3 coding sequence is TGTGCCAGCAGCCCCCTAGCCAAGAGCTCCTACGAGCAGTACTTC. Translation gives CASSPLAKSSYEQYF.

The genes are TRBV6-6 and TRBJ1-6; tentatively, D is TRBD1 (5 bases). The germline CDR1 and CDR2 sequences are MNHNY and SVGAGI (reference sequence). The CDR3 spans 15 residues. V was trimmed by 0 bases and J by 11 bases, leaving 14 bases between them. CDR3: CASSYSSGRETPLHF. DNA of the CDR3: TGTGCCAGCAGTTACTCGAGTGGCAGGGAAACACCCCTCCACTTT.

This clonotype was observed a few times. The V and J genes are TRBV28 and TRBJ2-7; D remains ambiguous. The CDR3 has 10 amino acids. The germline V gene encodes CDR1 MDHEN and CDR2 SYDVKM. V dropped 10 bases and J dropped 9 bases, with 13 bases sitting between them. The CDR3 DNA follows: TGTGCCACCCTCCGTTTCGGGCAGTACTTC. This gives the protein CATLRFGQYF.

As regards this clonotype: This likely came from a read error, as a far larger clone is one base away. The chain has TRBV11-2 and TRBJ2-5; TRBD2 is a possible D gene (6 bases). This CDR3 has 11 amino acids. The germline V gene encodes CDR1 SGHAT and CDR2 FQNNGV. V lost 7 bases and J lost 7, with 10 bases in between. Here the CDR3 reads CASNFGGTQYF. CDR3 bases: TGTGCCAGCAACTTCGGGGGGACCCAGTACTTC.

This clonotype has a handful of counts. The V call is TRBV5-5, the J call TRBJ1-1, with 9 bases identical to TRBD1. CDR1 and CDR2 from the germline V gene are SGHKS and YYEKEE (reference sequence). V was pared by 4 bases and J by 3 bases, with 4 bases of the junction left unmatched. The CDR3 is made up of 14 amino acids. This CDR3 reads CASSQNRGHTEAFF. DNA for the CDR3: TGTGCCAGCAGCCAGAACAGGGGGCACACTGAAGCTTTCTTT.

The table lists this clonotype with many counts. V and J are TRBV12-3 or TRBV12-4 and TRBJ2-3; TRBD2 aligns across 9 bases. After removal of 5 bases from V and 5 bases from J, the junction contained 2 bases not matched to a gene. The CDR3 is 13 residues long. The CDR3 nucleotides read TGTGCCAGCAGTGGGCGGGGGGGAGATACGCAGTATTTT. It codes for CASSGRGGDTQYF.

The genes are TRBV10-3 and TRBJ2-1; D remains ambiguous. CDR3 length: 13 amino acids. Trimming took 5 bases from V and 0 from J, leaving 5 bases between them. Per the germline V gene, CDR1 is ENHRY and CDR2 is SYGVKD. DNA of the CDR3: TGTGCCATCAGTCTAGACTCCTACAATGAGCAGTTCTTC. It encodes CAISLDSYNEQFF.

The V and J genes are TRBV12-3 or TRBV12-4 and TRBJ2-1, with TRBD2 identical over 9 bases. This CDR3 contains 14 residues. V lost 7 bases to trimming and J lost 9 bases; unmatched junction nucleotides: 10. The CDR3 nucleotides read TGTGCCAGCACCTTAGCGGGAGTGCTGGGTGAGCAGTTCTTC. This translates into CASTLAGVLGEQFF.

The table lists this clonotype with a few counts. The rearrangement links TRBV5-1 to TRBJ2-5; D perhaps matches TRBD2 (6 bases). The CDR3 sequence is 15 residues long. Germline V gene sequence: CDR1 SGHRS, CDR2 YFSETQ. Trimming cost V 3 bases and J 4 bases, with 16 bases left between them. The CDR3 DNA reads TGCGCCAGCAGCTCCCTGGGGGGTCGGGCAGAGACCCAGTACTTC. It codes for CASSSLGGRAETQYF.

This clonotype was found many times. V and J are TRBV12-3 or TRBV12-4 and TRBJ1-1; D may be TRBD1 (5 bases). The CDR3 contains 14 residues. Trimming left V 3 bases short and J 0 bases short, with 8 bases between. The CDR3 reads CASSLGQVNTEAFF. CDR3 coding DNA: TGTGCCAGCAGTTTGGGGCAGGTGAACACTGAAGCTTTCTTT.

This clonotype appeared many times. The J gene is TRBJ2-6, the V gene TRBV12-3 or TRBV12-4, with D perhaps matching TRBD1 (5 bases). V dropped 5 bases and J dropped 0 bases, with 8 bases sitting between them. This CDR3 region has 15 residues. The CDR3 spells CASSRRGSGANVLTF. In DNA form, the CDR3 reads TGTGCCAGCAGTAGAAGGGGCTCTGGGGCCAACGTCCTGACTTTC.

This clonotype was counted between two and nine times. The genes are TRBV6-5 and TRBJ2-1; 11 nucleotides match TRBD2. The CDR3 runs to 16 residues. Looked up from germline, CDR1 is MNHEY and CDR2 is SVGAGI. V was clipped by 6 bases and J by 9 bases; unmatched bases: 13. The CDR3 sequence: CASRAPGLAAIGEQFF. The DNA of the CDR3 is TGTGCCAGCAGGGCCCCGGGACTAGCGGCCATAGGTGAGCAGTTCTTC.

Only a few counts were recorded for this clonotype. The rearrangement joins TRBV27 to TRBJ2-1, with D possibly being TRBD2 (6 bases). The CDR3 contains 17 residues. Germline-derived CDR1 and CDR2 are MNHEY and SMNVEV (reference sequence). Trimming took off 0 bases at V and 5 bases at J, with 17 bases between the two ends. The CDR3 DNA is TGTGCCAGCAGTTTATCAGTAGCGGAAAGGACTAACAATGAGCAGTTCTTC. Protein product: CASSLSVAERTNNEQFF.

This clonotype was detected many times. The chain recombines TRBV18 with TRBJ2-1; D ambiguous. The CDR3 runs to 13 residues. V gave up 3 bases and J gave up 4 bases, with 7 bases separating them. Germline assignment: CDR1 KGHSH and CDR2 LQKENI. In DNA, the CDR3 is TGTGCCAGCTCACCGAGAAAGTACAATGAGCAGTTCTTC. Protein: CASSPRKYNEQFF. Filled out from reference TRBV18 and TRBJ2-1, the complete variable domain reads NAGVMQNPRHLVRRRGQEARLRCSPMKGHSHVYWYRQLPEEGLKFMVYLQKENIIDESGMPKERFSAEFPKEGPSILRIQQVVRGDSAAYFCASSPRKYNEQFFGPGTRLTVL.

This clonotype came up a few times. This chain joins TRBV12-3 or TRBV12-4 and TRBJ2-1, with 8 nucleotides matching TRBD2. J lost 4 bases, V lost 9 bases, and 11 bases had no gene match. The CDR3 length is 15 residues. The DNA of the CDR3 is TGTGCCAGTCAGGGAAGCGGGGGCCTTTACAATGAGCAGTTCTTC. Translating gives CASQGSGGLYNEQFF.

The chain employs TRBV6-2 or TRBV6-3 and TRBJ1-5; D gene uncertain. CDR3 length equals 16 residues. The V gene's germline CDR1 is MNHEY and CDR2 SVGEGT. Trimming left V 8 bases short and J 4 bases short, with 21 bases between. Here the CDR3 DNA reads TGTGCCAGCGCACAATTCTCCGGGGTTCGTAATCAGCCCCAGCATTTT. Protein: CASAQFSGVRNQPQHF.

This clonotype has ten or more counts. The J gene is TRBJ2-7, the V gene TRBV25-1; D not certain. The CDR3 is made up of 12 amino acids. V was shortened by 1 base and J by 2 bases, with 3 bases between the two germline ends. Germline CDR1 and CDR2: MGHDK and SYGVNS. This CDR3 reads CASSEFTYEQYF. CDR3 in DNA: TGTGCCAGCAGTGAATTTACCTACGAGCAGTACTTC.

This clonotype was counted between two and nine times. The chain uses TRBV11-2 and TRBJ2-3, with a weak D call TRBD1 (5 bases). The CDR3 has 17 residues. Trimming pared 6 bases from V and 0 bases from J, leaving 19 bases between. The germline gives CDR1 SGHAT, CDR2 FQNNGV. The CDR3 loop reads CASSLNPTEYSTDTQYF. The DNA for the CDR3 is TGTGCCAGCAGTTTAAACCCGACAGAGTATAGCACAGATACGCAGTATTTT. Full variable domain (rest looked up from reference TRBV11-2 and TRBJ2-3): EAGVAQSPRYKIIEKRQSVAFWCNPISGHATLYWYQQILGQGPKLLIQFQNNGVVDDSQLPKDRFSAERLKGVDSTLKIQPAKLEDSAVYLCASSLNPTEYSTDTQYFGPGTRLTVL.

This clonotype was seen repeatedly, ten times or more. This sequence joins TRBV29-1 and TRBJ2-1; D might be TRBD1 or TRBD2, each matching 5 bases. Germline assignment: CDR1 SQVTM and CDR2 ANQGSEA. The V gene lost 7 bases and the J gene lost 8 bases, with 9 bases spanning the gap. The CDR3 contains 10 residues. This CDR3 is CSAGRDEQFF. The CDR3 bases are TGCAGCGCGGGACGCGATGAGCAGTTCTTC.